Detailed here is one T cell receptor (beta chain). The sample comes from a study of shared clonotypes between healthy human individuals. The length of the CDR3 is 16 residues. The trim removed 8 bases at V and 3 bases at J, leaving 9 bases unmatched. Germline V gene lookup returns CDR1 LNHDA and CDR2 SQIVND (reference sequence). Assay used: immunoSEQ multiplex PCR; TCRdb lists only in-frame clones, some missing. The table includes 850,000 to 1,100,000 clones, 60% to 85% detected once. This TCR was sampled from a man between 18 and 35 years old in good health. Some clones in this sample may be carry-over from other donors' samples. The J gene is TRBJ2-7, the V gene TRBV19; 14 positions match TRBD2. Sequences were obtained from memory CD4+ T cells from PBMCs. The sample's subset: CD45RA-negative fraction. The CDR3, as DNA: TGTGCCAGTGCCGACTTAGGACTAGCGGGAGGCTACGAGCAGTACTTC. Translated: CASADLGLAGGYEQYF.